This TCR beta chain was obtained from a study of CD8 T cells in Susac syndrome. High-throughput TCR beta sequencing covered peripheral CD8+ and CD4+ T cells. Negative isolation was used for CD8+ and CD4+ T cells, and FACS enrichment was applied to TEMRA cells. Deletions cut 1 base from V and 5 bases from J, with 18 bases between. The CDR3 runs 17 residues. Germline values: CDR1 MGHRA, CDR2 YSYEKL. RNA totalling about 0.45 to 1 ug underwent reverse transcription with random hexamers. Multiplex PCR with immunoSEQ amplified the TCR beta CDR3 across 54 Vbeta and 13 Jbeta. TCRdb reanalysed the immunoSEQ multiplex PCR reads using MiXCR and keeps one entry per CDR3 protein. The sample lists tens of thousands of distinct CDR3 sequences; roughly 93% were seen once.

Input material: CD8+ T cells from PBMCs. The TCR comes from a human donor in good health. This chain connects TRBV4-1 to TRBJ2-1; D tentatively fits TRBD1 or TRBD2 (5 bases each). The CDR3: CASSQVGVASTNNEQFF. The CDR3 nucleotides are TGCGCCAGCAGCCAAGTGGGGGTAGCCTCAACAAACAATGAGCAGTTCTTC.